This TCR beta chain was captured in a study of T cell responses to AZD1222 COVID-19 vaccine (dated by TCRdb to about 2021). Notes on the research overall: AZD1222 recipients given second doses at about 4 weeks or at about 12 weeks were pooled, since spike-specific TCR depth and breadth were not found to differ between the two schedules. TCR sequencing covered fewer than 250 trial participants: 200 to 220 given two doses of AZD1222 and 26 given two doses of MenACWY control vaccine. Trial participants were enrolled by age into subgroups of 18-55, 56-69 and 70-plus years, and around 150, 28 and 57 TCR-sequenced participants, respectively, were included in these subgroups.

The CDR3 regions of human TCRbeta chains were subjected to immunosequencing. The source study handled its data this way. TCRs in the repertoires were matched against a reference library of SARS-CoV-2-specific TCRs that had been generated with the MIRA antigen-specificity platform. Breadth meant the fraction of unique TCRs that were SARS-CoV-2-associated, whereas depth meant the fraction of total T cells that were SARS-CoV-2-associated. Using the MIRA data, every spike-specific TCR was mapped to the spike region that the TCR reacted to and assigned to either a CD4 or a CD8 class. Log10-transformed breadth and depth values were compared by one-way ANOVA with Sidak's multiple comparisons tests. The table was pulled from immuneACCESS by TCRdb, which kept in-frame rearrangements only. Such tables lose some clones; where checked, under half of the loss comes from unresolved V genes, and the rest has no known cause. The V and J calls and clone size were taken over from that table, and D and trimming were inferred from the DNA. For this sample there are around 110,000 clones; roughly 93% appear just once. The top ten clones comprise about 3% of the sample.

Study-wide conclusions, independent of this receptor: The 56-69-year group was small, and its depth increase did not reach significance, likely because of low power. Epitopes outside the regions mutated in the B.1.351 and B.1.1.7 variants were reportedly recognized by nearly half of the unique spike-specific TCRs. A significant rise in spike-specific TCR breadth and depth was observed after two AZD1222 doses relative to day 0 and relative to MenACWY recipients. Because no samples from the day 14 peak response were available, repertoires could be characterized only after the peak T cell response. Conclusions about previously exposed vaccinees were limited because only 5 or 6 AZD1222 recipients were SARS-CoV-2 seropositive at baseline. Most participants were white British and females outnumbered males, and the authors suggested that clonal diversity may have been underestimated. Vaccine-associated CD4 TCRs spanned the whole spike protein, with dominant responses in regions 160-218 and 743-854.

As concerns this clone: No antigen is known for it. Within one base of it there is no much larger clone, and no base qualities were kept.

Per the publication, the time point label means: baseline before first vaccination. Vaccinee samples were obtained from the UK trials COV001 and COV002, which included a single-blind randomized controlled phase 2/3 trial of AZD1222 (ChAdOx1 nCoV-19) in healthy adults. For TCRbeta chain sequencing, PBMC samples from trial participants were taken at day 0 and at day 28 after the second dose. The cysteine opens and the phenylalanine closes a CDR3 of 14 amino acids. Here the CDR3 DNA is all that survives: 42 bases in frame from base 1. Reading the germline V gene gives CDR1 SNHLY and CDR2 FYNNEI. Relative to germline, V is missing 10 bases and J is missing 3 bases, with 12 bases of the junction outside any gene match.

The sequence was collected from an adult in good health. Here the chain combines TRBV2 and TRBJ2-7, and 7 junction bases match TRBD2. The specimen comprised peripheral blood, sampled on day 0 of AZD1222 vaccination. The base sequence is TGTGCCACCTCTAGCGGACTAGACCACTACGAGCAGTACTTC. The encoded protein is CATSSGLDHYEQYF.